The 14 T cell receptor beta chains presented below share a single source sample, sequenced in a study of blood T cell repertoires in COVID-19. The protocol was immunoSEQ multiplex PCR, while the TCRdb copy is restricted to in-frame clones and leaves out a portion. Of tens of thousands of clones in the sample, about 88% were seen once. The sample was peripheral blood. The source is a human donor in a cohort sampled during active COVID-19.

This chain links TRBV10-3 with TRBJ1-1; tentative D call: TRBD1 (6 bases). Germline CDR1 is ENHRY and CDR2 is SYGVKD. This CDR3 is 15 amino acids long. The ends were cut back, 6 bases at V and 5 bases at J, with 19 bases in the middle. CDR3 coding DNA: TGTGCCATCAGGGAGCCGACAGGTGTTAGGACTGAAGCTTTCTTT. Residues: CAIREPTGVRTEAFF.

The chain is built from TRBV3-1 (or the pseudogene TRBV3-2) and TRBJ1-3; the D is unclear. Germline values: CDR1 LGHDT, CDR2 YNNKEL (reference sequence). V lost 3 bases, J lost 0 bases, and 12 bases lay in between. The CDR3 totals 16 residues. For the CDR3, the DNA is TGTGCCAGCAGCCAGTACATGAGCGACTCTGGAAACACCATATATTTT. This codes for CASSQYMSDSGNTIYF.

The rearrangement links TRBV19 to TRBJ1-5; D ambiguous. V was trimmed by 3 bases and J by 4 bases, leaving 7 bases between them. Per germline, CDR1 LNHDA and CDR2 SQIVND (reference sequence). This CDR3 contains 13 residues. CDR3 sequence (DNA): TGTGCCAGTAGTATCGGCAGGAATCAGCCCCAGCATTTT. As protein: CASSIGRNQPQHF.

This clone has just one count. The chain links TRBV2 to TRBJ1-1; 7 nucleotides agree with TRBD1. This CDR3 comprises 15 residues. Germline V CDR1 and CDR2: SNHLY, FYNNEI. V gave up 8 bases and J gave up 6 bases; unmatched junction bases: 15. For the CDR3, the DNA is TGTGCCAGCGGAGAAAGGGACATCGGACAGGCTGAAGCTTTCTTT. It codes for CASGERDIGQAEAFF.

This clone has a handful of counts. V is TRBV11-2 and J is TRBJ1-1; weak D call: TRBD1 (6 bases). CDR3 length: 15 residues. Looked up from germline, CDR1 is SGHAT and CDR2 is FQNNGV. Trimming left V 6 bases short and J 0 bases short, with 14 bases between. Here the CDR3 reads CASREQRGLNTEAFF. The CDR3 nucleotides are TGTGCCAGCAGGGAACAAAGGGGGTTGAACACTGAAGCTTTCTTT.

The genes are TRBV7-8 and TRBJ1-4, with unresolved D. Trimming took off 1 base at V and 8 bases at J, with 14 bases between the two ends. CDR1 is SGHVS and CDR2 is FQNEAQ in the germline V gene. The CDR3 sequence is 15 residues long. Here the CDR3 DNA reads TGTGCCAGCAGCTTAGTGGCCTCAGGAGGGGAAAAACTGTTTTTT. It yields the protein CASSLVASGGEKLFF.

The chain employs TRBV4-2 and TRBJ2-1, with D tentatively TRBD2 (5 bases). V gave up 3 bases and J gave up 4 bases, with 10 bases separating them. The CDR3 length is 14 residues. The germline gives CDR1 LGHNA, CDR2 YNFKEQ. CDR3 protein: CASSHGLDYNEQFF. DNA of the CDR3: TGTGCCAGCAGCCACGGACTGGATTACAATGAGCAGTTCTTC.

The chain uses TRBV2 and TRBJ1-4; D remains unclear. Trimming took 2 bases from V and 4 from J, leaving 8 bases between them. This CDR3 contains 14 residues. The germline V gene has CDR1 SNHLY and CDR2 FYNNEI. The CDR3 nucleotides are TGTGCCAGCAGTGAACGGGTCCTTAATGAAAAACTGTTTTTT. It translates to CASSERVLNEKLFF.

The chain joins TRBV7-8 to TRBJ1-5; TRBD1 is a possible D gene (5 bases). The V end lost 5 bases, the J end lost 6 bases, and 11 bases lay between the germline ends. Germline CDR1 SGHVS, CDR2 FQNEAQ. This CDR3 is 13 amino acids long. The CDR3 loop is CASSPSQGQPQHF. The CDR3 DNA reads TGTGCCAGCAGCCCTTCTCAGGGTCAGCCCCAGCATTTT.

The genes are TRBV25-1 and TRBJ1-1; 8 bases map to TRBD1. This CDR3 is 15 amino acids long. CDR1 is MGHDK and CDR2 is SYGVNS in the germline V gene. Trimming removed 6 bases from V and 9 bases from J; junction bases left unmatched: 15. The CDR3 loop reads CASRGAGTGGDKAFF. DNA of the CDR3: TGTGCCAGCAGGGGCGCCGGAACAGGGGGGGATAAAGCTTTCTTT. The whole variable domain, filled in from reference TRBV25-1 and TRBJ1-1, reads EADIYQTPRYLVIGTGKKITLECSQTMGHDKMYWYQQDPGMELHLIHYSYGVNSTEKGDLSSESTVSRIRTEHFPLTLESARPSHTSQYLCASRGAGTGGDKAFFGQGTRLTVV.

The rearrangement links TRBV3-1 (or the pseudogene TRBV3-2) to TRBJ2-2, with TRBD1 as a possible D gene (6 bases). Per germline, CDR1 LGHDT and CDR2 YNNKEL (reference sequence). V was shortened by 1 base and J by 6 bases, with 18 bases between the two germline ends. This CDR3 region has 17 residues. CDR3 DNA sequence: TGTGCCAGCAGCCAAGCCCTACAGGGTTTAGCTGCCGGGGAGCTGTTTTTT. This codes for CASSQALQGLAAGELFF.

This chain uses TRBV9 with TRBJ2-3, with a tentative D call TRBD1 (6 bases). Trimming pared 4 bases from V and 0 bases from J, leaving 15 bases between. The length of the CDR3 is 16 residues. Germline loops: CDR1 SGDLS, CDR2 YYNGEE. The CDR3 coding sequence is TGTGCCAGCAGCACAGGGACGGCCATTAGCACAGATACGCAGTATTTT. Translation gives CASSTGTAISTDTQYF. Complete variable domain (other parts from reference TRBV9 and TRBJ2-3): DSGVTQTPKHLITATGQRVTLRCSPRSGDLSVYWYQQSLDQGLQFLIQYYNGEERAKGNILERFSAQQFPDLHSELNLSSLELGDSALYFCASSTGTAISTDTQYFGPGTRLTVL.

This chain links TRBV4-1 with TRBJ1-5; possibly TRBD1 for D (5 bases). CDR1 is MGHRA, CDR2 YSYEKL, per germline. Trimming pared 1 base from V and 1 base from J, leaving 11 bases between. This CDR3 has 16 amino acids. CDR3 nucleotide sequence: TGCGCCAGCAGCCAAGGACTTAGGGGCAGCAATCAGCCCCAGCATTTT. This sequence encodes CASSQGLRGSNQPQHF.

The rearrangement uses TRBV29-1 and TRBJ2-5; D might be TRBD1 (5 bases). From germline, CDR1 is SQVTM and CDR2 ANQGSEA. This CDR3 region has 14 residues. The ends were cut back, 6 bases at V and 5 bases at J, with 19 bases in the middle. The CDR3 loop is CSVSIDRPGETQYF. The CDR3 region has the DNA TGCAGCGTCTCTATAGACAGACCCGGGGAGACCCAGTACTTC.